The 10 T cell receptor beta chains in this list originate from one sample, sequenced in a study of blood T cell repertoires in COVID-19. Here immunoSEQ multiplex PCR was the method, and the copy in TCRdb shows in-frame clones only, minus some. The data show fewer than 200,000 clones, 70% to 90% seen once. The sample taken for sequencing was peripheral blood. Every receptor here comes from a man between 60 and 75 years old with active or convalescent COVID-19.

The CDR3 coding sequence is TGTGCCAGCAGTGGGGGGACAGGGTTCTTCGTAGATACGCAGTATTTT. This gives the protein CASSGGTGFFVDTQYF. The chain joins TRBV9 to TRBJ2-3; 9 nucleotides match TRBD1. CDR3 size: 16 residues. The germline gives CDR1 SGDLS, CDR2 YYNGEE. With V trimmed by 5 bases and J by 5 bases, 12 bases remained unmatched.

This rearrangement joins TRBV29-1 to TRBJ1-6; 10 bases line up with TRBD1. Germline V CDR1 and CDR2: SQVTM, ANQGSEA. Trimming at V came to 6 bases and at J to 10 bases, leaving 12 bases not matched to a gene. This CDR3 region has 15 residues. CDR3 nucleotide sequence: TGCAGCGTCGCGACCGGGACAGGGGCGGGATCACCCCTCCACTTT. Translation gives CSVATGTGAGSPLHF.

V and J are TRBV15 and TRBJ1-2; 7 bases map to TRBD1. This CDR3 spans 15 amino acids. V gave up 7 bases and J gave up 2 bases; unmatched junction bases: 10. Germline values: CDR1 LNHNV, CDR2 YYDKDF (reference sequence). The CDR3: CATIPLQTGNYGYTF. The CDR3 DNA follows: TGTGCCACCATCCCCCTACAGACAGGGAACTATGGCTACACCTTC.

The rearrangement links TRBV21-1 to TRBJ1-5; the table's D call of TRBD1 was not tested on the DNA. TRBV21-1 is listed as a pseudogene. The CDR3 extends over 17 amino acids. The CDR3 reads CASLRTEYRVSNQPQHF. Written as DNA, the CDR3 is TGTGCCAGCCTGAGGACAGAATACCGAGTTAGCAATCAGCCCCAGCATTTT.

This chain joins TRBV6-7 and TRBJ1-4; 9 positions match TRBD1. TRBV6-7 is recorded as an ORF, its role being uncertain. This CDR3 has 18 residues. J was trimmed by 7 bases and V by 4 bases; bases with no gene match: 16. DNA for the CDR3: TGTGCCAGCAGTTGCCGGGACAGGGATGTTAGGGTGGCTGAAAAACTGTTTTTT. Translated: CASSCRDRDVRVAEKLFF.

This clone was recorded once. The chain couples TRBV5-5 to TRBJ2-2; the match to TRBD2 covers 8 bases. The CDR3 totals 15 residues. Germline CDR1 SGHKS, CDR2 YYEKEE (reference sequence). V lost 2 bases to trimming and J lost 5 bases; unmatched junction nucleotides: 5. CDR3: CASSFAGGQTGELFF. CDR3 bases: TGTGCCAGCAGCTTCGCGGGGGGCCAAACCGGGGAGCTGTTTTTT.

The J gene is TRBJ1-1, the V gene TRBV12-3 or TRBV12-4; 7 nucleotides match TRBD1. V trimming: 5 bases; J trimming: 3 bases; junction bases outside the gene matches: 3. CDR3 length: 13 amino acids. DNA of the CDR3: TGTGCCAGCAGTGACAGGGCGGACACTGAAGCTTTCTTT. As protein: CASSDRADTEAFF.

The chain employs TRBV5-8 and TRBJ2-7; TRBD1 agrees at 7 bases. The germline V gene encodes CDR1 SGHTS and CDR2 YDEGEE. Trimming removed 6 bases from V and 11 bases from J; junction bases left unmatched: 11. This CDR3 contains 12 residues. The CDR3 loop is CASNPRQGDEYF. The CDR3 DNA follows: TGTGCCAGCAACCCTCGGCAGGGGGACGAGTACTTC. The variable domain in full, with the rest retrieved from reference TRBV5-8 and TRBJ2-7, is EAGVTQSPTHLIKTRGQQATLRCSPISGHTSVYWYQQALGLGLQFLLWYDEGEERNRGNFPPRFSGRQFPNYSSELNVNALELEDSALYLCASNPRQGDEYFGPGTRLTVT.

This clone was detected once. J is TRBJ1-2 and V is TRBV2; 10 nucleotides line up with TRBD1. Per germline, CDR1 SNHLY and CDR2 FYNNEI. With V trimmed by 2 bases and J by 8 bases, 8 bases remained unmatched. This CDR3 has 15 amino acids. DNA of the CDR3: TGTGCCAGCAGTGAACCGGGACAGGGGCCTGAGGGCTACACCTTC. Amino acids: CASSEPGQGPEGYTF.

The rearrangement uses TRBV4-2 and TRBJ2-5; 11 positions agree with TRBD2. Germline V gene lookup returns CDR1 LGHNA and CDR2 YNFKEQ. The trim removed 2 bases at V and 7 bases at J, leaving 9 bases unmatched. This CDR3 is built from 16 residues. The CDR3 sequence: CASSQRQTSGAGTQYF. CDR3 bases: TGTGCCAGCAGCCAAAGGCAGACTAGCGGGGCGGGGACCCAGTACTTC.